This T cell receptor beta chain was obtained from a study of blood T cell repertoires in COVID-19. Study background: There were acute and convalescent COVID-19 samples, and they came from the United States, Italy and Spain. PBMCs, B-cell-depleted T cells, or T cells were the source of the cDNA or gDNA that made up the material.

Profiled with immunoSEQ multiplex PCR; TCRdb holds only in-frame clones, not every one. The data hold 310,000 or so clones, with roughly 85% observed a single time. Cohort placement rested on clinical history that participants reported themselves. Germline CDR1 SEHNR, CDR2 FQNEAQ (reference sequence). CDR3 length equals 14 residues. J was trimmed by 1 base and V by 7 bases; bases with no gene match: 6. The sequenced sample was PBMCs or T cells enriched from blood (not recorded which). The V and J genes are TRBV7-9 and TRBJ1-1, with 7 positions matching TRBD1. This TCR derives from a woman aged 25-40 years who had recovered from COVID-19. The CDR3 DNA reads TGTGCCAGCACCAACAGGGGCCCGAACACTGAAGCTTTCTTT. It yields the protein CASTNRGPNTEAFF. Full variable domain (outside the CDR3, taken from reference TRBV7-9 and TRBJ1-1): DTGVSQNPRHKITKRGQNVTFRCDPISEHNRLYWYRQTLGQGPEFLTYFQNEAQLEKSRLLSDRFSAERPKGSFSTLEIQRTEQGDSAMYLCASTNRGPNTEAFFGQGTRLTVV.